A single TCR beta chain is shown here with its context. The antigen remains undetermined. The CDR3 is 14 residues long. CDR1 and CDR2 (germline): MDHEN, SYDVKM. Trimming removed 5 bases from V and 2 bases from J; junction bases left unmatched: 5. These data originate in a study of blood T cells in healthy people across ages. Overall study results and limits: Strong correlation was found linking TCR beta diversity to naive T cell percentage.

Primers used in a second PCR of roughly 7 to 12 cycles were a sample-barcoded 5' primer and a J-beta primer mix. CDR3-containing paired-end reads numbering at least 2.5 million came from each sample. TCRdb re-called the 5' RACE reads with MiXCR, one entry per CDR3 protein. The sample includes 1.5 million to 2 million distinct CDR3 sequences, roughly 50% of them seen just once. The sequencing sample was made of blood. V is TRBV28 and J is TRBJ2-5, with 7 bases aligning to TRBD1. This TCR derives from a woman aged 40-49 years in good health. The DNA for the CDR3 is TGTGCCAGCAGTGCCGACAGGGTACAAGAGACCCAGTACTTC. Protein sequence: CASSADRVQETQYF. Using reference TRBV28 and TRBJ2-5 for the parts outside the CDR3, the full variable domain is DVKVTQSSRYLVKRTGEKVFLECVQDMDHENMFWYRQDPGLGLRLIYFSYDVKMKEKGDIPEGYSVSREKKERFSLILESASTNQTSMYLCASSADRVQETQYFGPGTRLLVL.